This T cell receptor (beta chain) was found in a study of blood T cells in healthy people across ages. Combining a sample-barcoded 5' primer with a J-beta primer mix, a second PCR ran for roughly 7 to 12 cycles. TCRdb recomputed calls from the 5' RACE reads with MiXCR, one row per CDR3 protein. The table has approximately 730,000 distinct CDR3 sequences, about 42% seen once. It was approximately 10 milliliters of peripheral blood that were drawn from each donor. Input material: blood. The receptor comes from a woman aged 55-70 years in good health.

This chain's CDR3 is CASSEGARPYGYTF. The CDR3 nucleotides are TGTGCCAGCAGTGAAGGGGCGCGCCCCTATGGCTACACCTTC. This chain connects TRBV6-1 to TRBJ1-2; no reliable D call. Germline V gives CDR1 MNHNS, CDR2 SASEGT. The CDR3 is 14 residues long. V gave up 1 base and J gave up 4 bases, with 10 bases separating them.